The rows below give T cell receptor beta chains drawn from one sample of a study of shared clonotypes between healthy human individuals. Produced via immunoSEQ multiplex PCR; TCRdb's table is partial and in-frame only. This sample has over 1.5 million clones, with 95% to 99% found just once. Sequenced material: naive CD4+ T cells sorted from blood. The receptors here all came from a man in his thirties or forties in good health. The CDR3 runs from the conserved cysteine through the conserved F or W. Each record gives: V gene, D gene, J gene, clone size, CDR3 DNA, CDR3 protein. D genes are given only for firm matches. Rows may omit the clone size; those that give it use once, few, many or a size class.

v_call: TRBV7-8; d_call: -; j_call: TRBJ2-7; clone_size: -; cdr3_nt: TGTGCCAGCAGCTCAGACCCCTCAGCCAACGAGCAGTACTTC; cdr3_aa: CASSSDPSANEQYF
v_call: TRBV5-1; d_call: -; j_call: TRBJ1-4; clone_size: -; cdr3_nt: TGCGCCAGCAGCTTGGGGCAGGTTCCAAATGAAAAACTGTTTTTT; cdr3_aa: CASSLGQVPNEKLFF
v_call: TRBV19; d_call: TRBD1; j_call: TRBJ1-2; clone_size: -; cdr3_nt: TGTGCCAGTAGTCCGGTAGGGGGCGGACCGTCCTATGGCTACACCTTC; cdr3_aa: CASSPVGGGPSYGYTF
v_call: TRBV5-5; d_call: TRBD2; j_call: TRBJ2-7; clone_size: -; cdr3_nt: TGTGCCAGCAGTAAGAGCGGGGATTCCTACGAGCAGTACTTC; cdr3_aa: CASSKSGDSYEQYF
v_call: TRBV18; d_call: -; j_call: TRBJ2-1; clone_size: -; cdr3_nt: TGTGCCAGCTCTGGAGGGCCAAGCTCCTACAATGAGCAGTTCTTC; cdr3_aa: CASSGGPSSYNEQFF
v_call: TRBV9; d_call: TRBD1; j_call: TRBJ2-7; clone_size: -; cdr3_nt: TGTGCCAGCAGCGGGACAGGGCAAAACTACGAGCAGTACTTC; cdr3_aa: CASSGTGQNYEQYF
v_call: TRBV11-1; d_call: -; j_call: TRBJ2-7; clone_size: -; cdr3_nt: TGTGCCAGCAGCTTACCCGTCTACGAGCAGTACTTC; cdr3_aa: CASSLPVYEQYF
v_call: TRBV12-5; d_call: -; j_call: TRBJ2-7; clone_size: -; cdr3_nt: TGTGCTAGTGGCAGGACTACCTACGAGCAGTACTTC; cdr3_aa: CASGRTTYEQYF
v_call: TRBV9; d_call: TRBD1; j_call: TRBJ2-7; clone_size: once; cdr3_nt: TGTGCCAGCAGCCCGAGGATGGACAGGGTCTACGAGCAGTACTTC; cdr3_aa: CASSPRMDRVYEQYF
v_call: TRBV18; d_call: TRBD2; j_call: TRBJ2-2; clone_size: once; cdr3_nt: TGTGCCAGCTCACCACTTCATTTAGCGGGAACGAACACCGGGGAGCTGTTTTTT; cdr3_aa: CASSPLHLAGTNTGELFF
v_call: TRBV5-4; d_call: -; j_call: TRBJ2-2; clone_size: -; cdr3_nt: TGTGCCAGCTCGGGACTTCGCAACACCGGGGAGCTGTTTTTT; cdr3_aa: CASSGLRNTGELFF
v_call: TRBV7-6; d_call: TRBD2; j_call: TRBJ2-1; clone_size: -; cdr3_nt: TGTGCCAGCAGCCCCCGGACTAGCGGGAGGTTGAACAATGAGCAGTTCTTC; cdr3_aa: CASSPRTSGRLNNEQFF
v_call: TRBV6-6; d_call: TRBD1; j_call: TRBJ2-1; clone_size: -; cdr3_nt: TGTGCCAGCAGGTCCACGAAACAGGGGAACAATGAGCAGTTCTTC; cdr3_aa: CASRSTKQGNNEQFF
v_call: TRBV7-9; d_call: TRBD2; j_call: TRBJ2-1; clone_size: -; cdr3_nt: TGTGCCAGCAGCTTAGCGGGAGGGCCCCTTGAGCAGTTCTTC; cdr3_aa: CASSLAGGPLEQFF
v_call: TRBV6-4; d_call: -; j_call: TRBJ2-5; clone_size: -; cdr3_nt: TGTGCCAGCAGTGACGGGCAGACCCAGTACTTC; cdr3_aa: CASSDGQTQYF
v_call: TRBV29-1; d_call: -; j_call: TRBJ2-1; clone_size: -; cdr3_nt: TGCAGCGTTGAACTGGGGCGATTATCCTACAATGAGCAGTTCTTC; cdr3_aa: CSVELGRLSYNEQFF
v_call: TRBV5-1; d_call: -; j_call: TRBJ2-3; clone_size: -; cdr3_nt: TGCGCCAGCAGCACCGGACAGACTAGCACAGATACGCAGTATTTT; cdr3_aa: CASSTGQTSTDTQYF
v_call: TRBV2; d_call: -; j_call: TRBJ2-7; clone_size: -; cdr3_nt: TGTGCCAGCAGCAACTATACCTACGAGCAGTACTTC; cdr3_aa: CASSNYTYEQYF
v_call: TRBV30; d_call: TRBD1; j_call: TRBJ2-1; clone_size: -; cdr3_nt: TGTGCCTGGAGTGTAGACAGGGCGATCAATGAGCAGTTCTTC; cdr3_aa: CAWSVDRAINEQFF
v_call: TRBV18; d_call: TRBD2; j_call: TRBJ2-7; clone_size: -; cdr3_nt: TGTGCCAGCTCCCTAGGACTAGCGGGAGGCCCCAGGACGCAGTACTTC; cdr3_aa: CASSLGLAGGPRTQYF
v_call: TRBV11-2; d_call: -; j_call: TRBJ1-2; clone_size: -; cdr3_nt: TGTGCCAGCAGCCAAACCGGGACTCCATATGGCTACACCTTC; cdr3_aa: CASSQTGTPYGYTF
v_call: TRBV29-1; d_call: TRBD1; j_call: TRBJ2-7; clone_size: -; cdr3_nt: TGCAGCTCACAGCGGGACAGGGGGGACGAGCAGTACTTC; cdr3_aa: CSSQRDRGDEQYF
v_call: TRBV7-9; d_call: TRBD1; j_call: TRBJ2-3; clone_size: -; cdr3_nt: TGTGCCAGCAGCACCGGGACAGGGGGGCCCACAGATACGCAGTATTTT; cdr3_aa: CASSTGTGGPTDTQYF
v_call: TRBV5-8; d_call: -; j_call: TRBJ1-2; clone_size: -; cdr3_nt: TGTGCCAGCAGCTTCGGGACTATTTATGGCTACACCTTC; cdr3_aa: CASSFGTIYGYTF
v_call: TRBV5-4; d_call: TRBD2; j_call: TRBJ2-3; clone_size: -; cdr3_nt: TGTGCCAGCAGCTTGGGTCGCCTAGCGGGAGTGGCAGATACGCAGTATTTT; cdr3_aa: CASSLGRLAGVADTQYF
v_call: TRBV4-3; d_call: TRBD2; j_call: TRBJ2-1; clone_size: -; cdr3_nt: TGCGCCAGCAGCCAAGGTGCGAGCGGGGCTTACAATGAGCAGTTCTTC; cdr3_aa: CASSQGASGAYNEQFF
v_call: TRBV6-6; d_call: -; j_call: TRBJ1-1; clone_size: -; cdr3_nt: TGTGCCAGCAGTTACCCTGACAGCGAAGCTTTCTTT; cdr3_aa: CASSYPDSEAFF
v_call: TRBV6-5; d_call: -; j_call: TRBJ1-4; clone_size: once; cdr3_nt: TGTGCCAGCAGTTACTCCGTCACAGGGGAAAAACTGTTTTTT; cdr3_aa: CASSYSVTGEKLFF
v_call: TRBV7-3; d_call: -; j_call: TRBJ2-2; clone_size: -; cdr3_nt: TGTGCCAGCAGCTCTTATCCGGGAACCGGGGAGCTGTTTTTT; cdr3_aa: CASSSYPGTGELFF
v_call: TRBV19; d_call: -; j_call: TRBJ1-5; clone_size: -; cdr3_nt: TGTGCCAGTAGAAACACAAGACAGACCTATAGCAATCAGCCCCAGCATTTT; cdr3_aa: CASRNTRQTYSNQPQHF
v_call: TRBV19; d_call: TRBD2; j_call: TRBJ2-1; clone_size: -; cdr3_nt: TGTGCCAGTAGTAAACAGTCTCCCGGGACTAGCGGGAGGAATAGGCAGTTCTTC; cdr3_aa: CASSKQSPGTSGRNRQFF
v_call: TRBV6-1; d_call: -; j_call: TRBJ2-3; clone_size: -; cdr3_nt: TGTGCCAGCAGTGAATTGTACAGCACAGATACGCAGTATTTT; cdr3_aa: CASSELYSTDTQYF
v_call: TRBV7-9; d_call: -; j_call: TRBJ2-1; clone_size: -; cdr3_nt: TGTGCCAGCAGCTTACGGTCGACTAGTCCCAATGAGCAGTTCTTC; cdr3_aa: CASSLRSTSPNEQFF
v_call: TRBV28; d_call: TRBD1; j_call: TRBJ2-7; clone_size: -; cdr3_nt: TGTGCCAGCAGTTTATTGGGACAGGGGGGCGAGCAGTACTTC; cdr3_aa: CASSLLGQGGEQYF
v_call: TRBV2; d_call: TRBD1; j_call: TRBJ1-4; clone_size: -; cdr3_nt: TGTGCCAGCAGTGTGGACCTGGGGGACAGGGTCGCAACTAATGAAAAACTGTTTTTT; cdr3_aa: CASSVDLGDRVATNEKLFF
v_call: TRBV9; d_call: TRBD2; j_call: TRBJ2-5; clone_size: -; cdr3_nt: TGTGCCAGCAGCGCTGGACTAGAGCAAGAGACCCAGTACTTC; cdr3_aa: CASSAGLEQETQYF
v_call: TRBV10-2; d_call: -; j_call: TRBJ1-1; clone_size: once; cdr3_nt: TGCGCCAGCAGTGACCCGAGGGGGGGCGCAGAGGAAGCTTTCTTT; cdr3_aa: CASSDPRGGAEEAFF
v_call: TRBV27; d_call: TRBD1; j_call: TRBJ2-5; clone_size: -; cdr3_nt: TGTGCCAGCAGTCCACCGGGACAGGGCTTAGTGTCCCAGTACTTC; cdr3_aa: CASSPPGQGLVSQYF
v_call: TRBV11-3; d_call: -; j_call: TRBJ1-1; clone_size: -; cdr3_nt: TGTGCCAGCAGCCGGGAAAGGGACACTGAAGCTTTCTTT; cdr3_aa: CASSRERDTEAFF
v_call: TRBV7-9; d_call: TRBD2; j_call: TRBJ2-7; clone_size: -; cdr3_nt: TGTGCCAGCAGCCTAGTTAGCGGGAGTGCCTACGAGCAGTACTTC; cdr3_aa: CASSLVSGSAYEQYF
v_call: TRBV18; d_call: -; j_call: TRBJ1-2; clone_size: -; cdr3_nt: TGTGCCAGCTCACCCCCCGGGGGCGAGGGGTATGGCTACACCTTC; cdr3_aa: CASSPPGGEGYGYTF
v_call: TRBV11-2; d_call: TRBD1; j_call: TRBJ2-7; clone_size: -; cdr3_nt: TGTGCCAGCAGCTCCCCCGACAGGGGCCACGAGCAGTACTTC; cdr3_aa: CASSSPDRGHEQYF
v_call: TRBV7-2; d_call: TRBD2; j_call: TRBJ2-7; clone_size: -; cdr3_nt: TGTGCCAGCAGCTTAGAGGGGGGGACTAGCGCTTCTCCCTACGAGCAGTACTTC; cdr3_aa: CASSLEGGTSASPYEQYF
v_call: TRBV5-1; d_call: TRBD1; j_call: TRBJ2-1; clone_size: -; cdr3_nt: TGCGCCAGCAGCCAGGGGACAGGGGCCCCGCGTTTTGATGAGCAGTTCTTC; cdr3_aa: CASSQGTGAPRFDEQFF
v_call: TRBV15; d_call: -; j_call: TRBJ1-3; clone_size: -; cdr3_nt: TGTGCCACCAGCAGCGGGGAGAGGTCTGGAAACACCATATATTTT; cdr3_aa: CATSSGERSGNTIYF
v_call: TRBV2; d_call: TRBD1; j_call: TRBJ2-7; clone_size: -; cdr3_nt: TGTGCCACCTCGGGACAGTCGGTCTCCTACGAGCAGTACTTC; cdr3_aa: CATSGQSVSYEQYF
v_call: TRBV5-4; d_call: -; j_call: TRBJ1-1; clone_size: -; cdr3_nt: TGTGCCAGCAGCGCATACAGGCGTGGAGCCACTGAAGCTTTCTTT; cdr3_aa: CASSAYRRGATEAFF
v_call: TRBV9; d_call: -; j_call: TRBJ2-1; clone_size: -; cdr3_nt: TGTGCCAGCAGCGTATCCCTAGGGTCAATCGCTGAGCAGTTCTTC; cdr3_aa: CASSVSLGSIAEQFF
v_call: TRBV5-1; d_call: -; j_call: TRBJ2-7; clone_size: -; cdr3_nt: TGCGCCAGCAGCTTGGAGTTCCTTGGACAGCCCTCCGAGCAGTACTTC; cdr3_aa: CASSLEFLGQPSEQYF
v_call: TRBV7-2; d_call: -; j_call: TRBJ2-7; clone_size: -; cdr3_nt: TGTGCCAGCAGCTCTATCGGAGGACACTACGAGCAGTACTTC; cdr3_aa: CASSSIGGHYEQYF
v_call: TRBV9; d_call: -; j_call: TRBJ2-7; clone_size: -; cdr3_nt: TGTGCCAGCAGCGTTAACAGGGACTCGTACGAGCAGTACTTC; cdr3_aa: CASSVNRDSYEQYF
v_call: TRBV19; d_call: -; j_call: TRBJ2-3; clone_size: once; cdr3_nt: TGTGCCAGTAGTATAGGGACTGCAGATGCGCAGTATTTT; cdr3_aa: CASSIGTADAQYF
v_call: TRBV18; d_call: -; j_call: TRBJ2-7; clone_size: -; cdr3_nt: TGTGCCAGCTCAACACCGAGCTTGGGGGGAGGCTACGAGCAGTACTTC; cdr3_aa: CASSTPSLGGGYEQYF